This TCR beta chain came from a study of blood T cell repertoires in COVID-19. Overall study context: Sites in the United States, Italy and Spain provided acute and convalescent COVID-19 samples. The cDNA or gDNA used as material had been derived from T cells, B-cell-depleted T cells, or PBMCs.

Only in-frame clones appear in the TCRdb table, and some are missing; sequencing was by immunoSEQ multiplex PCR. The table has 250,000 to 350,000 clones, about 87% seen once. The sequence was obtained from a woman aged 45-65 years with COVID-19, enrolled during active disease. The sample taken for sequencing was peripheral blood.

CDR3 coding DNA: TGTGCCATCACCCGGGACAGGGGGCTTGGGGAGCAGTACTTC. Translated: CAITRDRGLGEQYF. This chain links TRBV10-3 with TRBJ2-7; 12 nucleotides line up with TRBD1. Germline V lookup: CDR1 ENHRY, CDR2 SYGVKD. This CDR3 is 14 amino acids long. V was pared by 7 bases and J by 7 bases, with 8 bases of the junction left unmatched.